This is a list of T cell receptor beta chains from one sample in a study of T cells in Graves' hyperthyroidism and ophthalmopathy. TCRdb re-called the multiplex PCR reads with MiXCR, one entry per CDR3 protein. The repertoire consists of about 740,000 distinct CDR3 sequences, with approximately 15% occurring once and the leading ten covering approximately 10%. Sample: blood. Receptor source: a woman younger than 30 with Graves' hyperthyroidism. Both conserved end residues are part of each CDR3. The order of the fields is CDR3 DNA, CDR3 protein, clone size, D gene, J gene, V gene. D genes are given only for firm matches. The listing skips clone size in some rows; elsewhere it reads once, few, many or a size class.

TGTGCCAGCAGCTTACTAGAGGGCCAGATGAAGTTCTTC	CASSLLEGQMKFF	-	-	TRBJ2-1	TRBV9
TGTGCCAGCAGCGGACCCGGGACTGACGCCTCGCACGAGTTCTTC	CASSGPGTDASHEFF	-	-	TRBJ2-1	TRBV13
TGCGCCAGCAGCACCGGACAGGGTGTGAGCACTGAAGCTTTCTTT	CASSTGQGVSTEAFF	many	TRBD1	TRBJ1-1	TRBV5-1
TGTGCCAGCAGTAAATACGATTTCCGGGACGGGGAAAAACTGTTTTTT	CASSKYDFRDGEKLFF	many	-	TRBJ1-4	TRBV6-1
TGTGCCATCAAGGCGGCAGCTGGTACCATTCAGTACTTC	CAIKAAAGTIQYF	-	-	TRBJ2-4	TRBV10-3
TGTGCCAGTAGTATAGACGGTTGGACAGGGACAGGGAATCAGCCCCAGCATTTT	CASSIDGWTGTGNQPQHF	-	TRBD1	TRBJ1-5	TRBV19
TGTGCCAGCACAGAGGGGACACAGGTTTCCTACGAGCAGTACTTC	CASTEGTQVSYEQYF	many	-	TRBJ2-7	TRBV2
TGCAGTGCTAGAGATATACTAGCGGGCACAGATACGCAGTATTTT	CSARDILAGTDTQYF	-	TRBD2	TRBJ2-3	TRBV20-1
TGTGCCAGCAGTCCCCGGGGACAGGGCACCACGAATGAGCAGTTCTTC	CASSPRGQGTTNEQFF	many	TRBD1	TRBJ2-1	TRBV28
TGTGCCAGCAGCTCCACCGGGACAAAGAACACTGAAGCTTTCTTT	CASSSTGTKNTEAFF	few	-	TRBJ1-1	TRBV7-9
TGTGCCAGCACCATAGCGGGCTGGACCGGGGAGCTGTTTTTT	CASTIAGWTGELFF	-	TRBD2	TRBJ2-2	TRBV6-1
TGTGCCAGCAGCGTTGGCGGGGGAGATGGCACTGAAGCTTTCTTT	CASSVGGGDGTEAFF	few	-	TRBJ1-1	TRBV9
TGTGCCAGCAGGGCGGGACTAGCTGAGTACGAGCAGTACTTC	CASRAGLAEYEQYF	many	TRBD2	TRBJ2-7	TRBV2
TGTGCCAGCTCACCGGCCCAGGCGGCCCAGCCCCAGCATTTT	CASSPAQAAQPQHF	-	-	TRBJ1-5	TRBV18
TGTGCCAGCAGCGTAGAGGGGGGGACAGGGAGAGCTTTCTTT	CASSVEGGTGRAFF	-	TRBD1	TRBJ1-1	TRBV9
TGCGCCAGCAGCCCTGGATGGTCACTAGCGGGAGAAGACTACAATGAGCAGTTCTTC	CASSPGWSLAGEDYNEQFF	many	TRBD2	TRBJ2-1	TRBV4-1
TGTGCCAGCAAATACAGGGGTTTGGCAGATACGCAGTATTTT	CASKYRGLADTQYF	many	TRBD1	TRBJ2-3	TRBV2
TGTGCCAGCAGCCCCTGGACAGGGACGGGGGCCAACGTCCTGACTTTC	CASSPWTGTGANVLTF	-	TRBD1	TRBJ2-6	TRBV7-2
TGTGCCAGCAGCTATAGGACTAGCGGGACAGATACGCAGTATTTT	CASSYRTSGTDTQYF	many	TRBD2	TRBJ2-3	TRBV5-5
TGTGCCAGTAGTTCGTTGGGACTAGCGGCTCCTGAGACCGGGGAGCTGTTTTTT	CASSSLGLAAPETGELFF	few	TRBD2	TRBJ2-2	TRBV19
TGCAGTGCCAGAAGTACACTGACGGATGGCTACACCTTC	CSARSTLTDGYTF	many	-	TRBJ1-2	TRBV20-1
TGTGCCAGCAGAAAGTTCGGACAGGGGGCAGAAGAGACCCAGTACTTC	CASRKFGQGAEETQYF	-	TRBD1	TRBJ2-5	TRBV11-2